The next 27 T cell receptor beta chains were all read from a single sample in a study of blood T cell repertoires in COVID-19 (dated by TCRdb to the early 2020s). Library prep was done by the immunoSEQ multiplex PCR assay. TCRdb provides this immuneACCESS table in a form limited to in-frame rearrangements. Some clones are lacking; in checked studies, under half of them reflect an unresolved V gene, and why the rest are absent is not known. This sample gives more than 150,000 clones in total; around nine tenths of them show up just once. The biggest ten clones account for 0.88% of the sample. Input material: peripheral blood. These receptors were obtained from a woman between 18 and 30 years old who had recovered from COVID-19.

The chain is built from TRBV9 and TRBJ2-3, with unresolved D. The CDR3 is 11 amino acids. Germline lookup yields CDR1 SGDLS and CDR2 YYNGEE. V dropped 3 bases and J dropped 5 bases, with 4 bases sitting between them. The CDR3 is CASSARDTQYF. As DNA, the CDR3 is TGTGCCAGCAGCGCCAGAGATACGCAGTATTTT. The full variable domain, rest sourced from reference TRBV9 and TRBJ2-3, is DSGVTQTPKHLITATGQRVTLRCSPRSGDLSVYWYQQSLDQGLQFLIQYYNGEERAKGNILERFSAQQFPDLHSELNLSSLELGDSALYFCASSARDTQYFGPGTRLTVL.

This chain links TRBV5-6 with TRBJ2-6; unclear D gene. This CDR3 is built from 15 residues. The ends were cut back, 0 bases at V and 0 bases at J, with 4 bases in the middle. The germline V gene has CDR1 SGHDT and CDR2 YYEEEE. The CDR3 here is CASSLVDSGANVLTF. CDR3 coding DNA: TGTGCCAGCAGCTTGGTAGACTCTGGGGCCAACGTCCTGACTTTC.

The gene calls are TRBV4-2 and TRBJ1-4; 7 bases agree with TRBD1. The CDR3 runs 17 residues. Losses at the gene ends were 0 bases for V and 4 bases for J; bases not matched to a gene: 8. CDR1 is LGHNA and CDR2 is YNFKEQ in the germline V gene. This chain's CDR3 is CASSQEEGTAINEKLFF. DNA of the CDR3: TGTGCCAGCAGCCAAGAAGAAGGGACAGCCATTAATGAAAAACTGTTTTTT.

The CDR3 here is CASSLGTSPTGELFF. The CDR3 bases are TGCGCCAGCAGCTTGGGGACTAGCCCCACCGGGGAGCTGTTTTTT. The J gene is TRBJ2-2, the V gene TRBV5-1; TRBD2 matches 8 bases. From germline, CDR1 is SGHRS and CDR2 YFSETQ. The CDR3 has 15 residues. With V trimmed by 0 bases and J by 4 bases, 2 bases remained unmatched.

The rearrangement uses TRBV6-5 and TRBJ2-7; perhaps TRBD2 as D (5 bases). Looked up from germline, CDR1 is MNHEY and CDR2 is SVGAGI. The CDR3 consists of 15 residues. V shed 6 bases and J shed 0 bases, with 15 bases lying between them. Here the CDR3 reads CASSPEGSFSYEQYF. The CDR3 DNA is TGTGCCAGCAGCCCCGAGGGATCATTCTCCTACGAGCAGTACTTC.

The sample holds many counts of this clone. The same CDR3 arises from other DNA sequences in this sample as well. The rearrangement links TRBV6-2 or TRBV6-3 to TRBJ1-1, with no clear D. Germline V lookup: CDR1 MNHEY, CDR2 SVGEGT. The V and J ends lost 4 bases and 5 bases respectively, with 8 bases between them. The CDR3 is made up of 12 amino acids. The DNA for the CDR3 is TGTGCCAGCAGTTTCCGGTGGACTGAAGCTTTCTTT. This gives the protein CASSFRWTEAFF.

This chain connects TRBV7-8 to TRBJ1-2; TRBD1 aligns across 8 bases. The germline V gene has CDR1 SGHVS and CDR2 FQNEAQ. Trimming took 1 base from V and 4 from J; bases not matched to a gene: 8. The CDR3 runs to 16 residues. The CDR3 DNA reads as TGTGCCAGCAGCTTAGAATGGGCAGGGGGCATCTATGGCTACACCTTC. Residues: CASSLEWAGGIYGYTF.

The chain employs TRBV7-2 and TRBJ1-4; D perhaps matches TRBD1 (5 bases). This CDR3 contains 15 residues. V lost 5 bases and J lost 8, with 18 bases in between. Germline CDR1 and CDR2: SGHTA and FQGNSA. The CDR3 nucleotides are TGTGCCAGCAGCCCTTTAACAGGTCCCCCGGAAAAACTGTTTTTT. Residues: CASSPLTGPPEKLFF.

This rearrangement joins TRBV5-1 to TRBJ1-5, with D unclear. From germline, CDR1 is SGHRS and CDR2 YFSETQ. V lost 0 bases, J lost 4 bases, and 8 bases lay in between. This CDR3 is 14 amino acids long. CDR3 nucleotides: TGCGCCAGCAGCTTGGACGGGATTAATCAGCCCCAGCATTTT. This translates into CASSLDGINQPQHF.

The rearrangement joins TRBV6-4 to TRBJ2-2, with 10 positions matching TRBD2. Per germline, CDR1 MRHNA and CDR2 SNTAGT. This CDR3 comprises 15 residues. The V gene end was trimmed by 2 bases and the J gene end by 3 bases; junction bases not matched to a gene: 0. The CDR3 loop reads CASSDGLADTGELFF. In nucleotides, the CDR3 is TGTGCCAGCAGTGACGGACTAGCGGACACCGGGGAGCTGTTTTTT.

This rearrangement joins TRBV5-5 to TRBJ1-4, with TRBD1 matching over 7 bases. Germline-derived CDR1 and CDR2 are SGHKS and YYEKEE (reference sequence). With V trimmed by 7 bases and J by 3 bases, 0 bases remained unmatched. This CDR3 spans 12 amino acids. This CDR3 reads CASGTANEKLFF. For the CDR3, the DNA is TGTGCCAGCGGGACAGCTAATGAAAAACTGTTTTTT.

The V gene is TRBV6-5, the J gene TRBJ1-2; a possible D gene is TRBD1 (5 bases). This CDR3 is 14 amino acids long. Trimming took off 2 bases at V and 5 bases at J, with 12 bases between the two ends. CDR1 is MNHEY and CDR2 is SVGAGI in the germline V gene. The CDR3 reads CASSYGRVGYGYTF. In nucleotides, the CDR3 is TGTGCCAGCAGTTACGGCAGGGTGGGATATGGCTACACCTTC.

This chain uses TRBV5-1 with TRBJ2-4, with 9 bases that match TRBD1. The V gene end was trimmed by 4 bases and the J gene end by 2 bases; junction bases not matched to a gene: 4. CDR1 and CDR2 from the germline V gene are SGHRS and YFSETQ. The CDR3 runs 15 residues. Written as DNA, the CDR3 is TGCGCCAGCAGCATTACAGGGGGCCCCAAAAACATTCAGTACTTC. This codes for CASSITGGPKNIQYF.

In its sample, this clone was seen once. V and J are TRBV7-6 and TRBJ2-7; tentatively, D is TRBD2 (5 bases). V shed 7 bases and J shed 2 bases, with 21 bases lying between them. The CDR3 contains 16 residues. Germline CDR1 and CDR2: SGHVS and FNYEAQ. The CDR3 reads CASTPPRGPEPYEQYF. The CDR3 bases are TGTGCCAGCACCCCCCCTCGGGGTCCGGAACCCTACGAGCAGTACTTC.

The chain joins TRBV4-1 to TRBJ2-3; 8 bases align to TRBD2. The CDR3 runs to 16 residues. CDR1 and CDR2 from the germline V gene are MGHRA and YSYEKL. J gave up 4 bases and V 1 base, and 7 bases lay outside the gene matches. CDR3 DNA: TGCGCCAGCAGCCAAGGTAACGGGGGGGCCTCAGATACGCAGTATTTT. It yields the protein CASSQGNGGASDTQYF.

This clone was counted once. V gene TRBV7-2 combines with J gene TRBJ2-2, with 12 nucleotides matching TRBD2. From germline, CDR1 is SGHTA and CDR2 FQGNSA. The V and J ends lost 5 bases and 0 bases, in that order; junction bases with no gene match: 1. This CDR3 has 16 amino acids. CDR3 sequence reads: CASSRTSGANTGELFF. The DNA of the CDR3 is TGTGCCAGCAGCCGGACTAGCGGGGCGAACACCGGGGAGCTGTTTTTT.

The chain has TRBV27 and TRBJ2-7; 10 bases are shared with TRBD1. Per germline, CDR1 MNHEY and CDR2 SMNVEV (reference sequence). Trimming cost V 6 bases and J 7 bases; bases outside gene matches: 6. The CDR3 loop spans 13 amino acids. This chain's CDR3 is CASRTDRGLEQYF. The CDR3 DNA is TGTGCCAGCAGAACGGACAGGGGGTTGGAGCAGTACTTC.

The genes are TRBV7-6 and TRBJ2-5; tentatively, D is TRBD2 (6 bases). The CDR3 spans 12 residues. Trimming took off 10 bases at V and 4 bases at J, with 13 bases between the two ends. Germline CDR1 and CDR2: SGHVS and FNYEAQ. This CDR3 is CANFSGGETQYF. CDR3 bases: TGTGCCAACTTTAGCGGAGGAGAGACCCAGTACTTC.

This CDR3 reads CATGQRGNQPQHF. The CDR3, as DNA: TGTGCCACCGGACAGAGGGGCAATCAGCCCCAGCATTTT. The chain employs TRBV10-3 and TRBJ1-5; D may be TRBD1 (6 bases). CDR3 length equals 13 residues. V lost 10 bases and J 2 bases, leaving 12 bases between the germline ends. Germline V gene lookup returns CDR1 ENHRY and CDR2 SYGVKD.

The V call is TRBV24-1, the J call TRBJ2-7; TRBD2 agrees at 10 bases. The CDR3 length is 16 residues. Trimming cost V 1 base and J 3 bases; bases outside gene matches: 5. The germline CDR1 and CDR2 sequences are KGHDR and SFDVKD. CDR3 sequence: CATSDFPSGGLYEQYV. The CDR3 nucleotides are TGTGCCACCAGTGATTTCCCTAGCGGGGGCCTCTACGAGCAGTACGTC.

J is TRBJ2-1 and V is TRBV3-1 (or the pseudogene TRBV3-2), with D possibly being TRBD2 (5 bases). The germline CDR1 and CDR2 sequences are LGHDT and YNNKEL (reference sequence). The CDR3 covers 13 residues. Trimming cost V 0 bases and J 6 bases, with 6 bases left between them. The CDR3 reads CASSQDRGNEQFF. The CDR3, as DNA: TGTGCCAGCAGCCAAGATCGGGGCAATGAGCAGTTCTTC.

The chain employs TRBV6-5 and TRBJ1-1; a possible D gene is TRBD1 (5 bases). CDR3 length: 15 residues. Germline loops: CDR1 MNHEY, CDR2 SVGAGI. V gave up 6 bases and J gave up 0 bases, with 14 bases separating them. The CDR3 loop is CASRMGGKLNTEAFF. In nucleotides, the CDR3 is TGTGCCAGCAGGATGGGGGGAAAATTGAACACTGAAGCTTTCTTT.

The CDR3 coding sequence is TGTGCCAGCGTAGACAGGGCTGGAAACACCATATATTTT. Its protein product is CASVDRAGNTIYF. The chain links TRBV6-5 to TRBJ1-3, with 7 bases identical to TRBD1. The CDR3 spans 13 residues. V lost 8 bases to trimming and J lost 2 bases; unmatched junction nucleotides: 3. CDR1 MNHEY and CDR2 SVGAGI come from the germline V gene.

The chain joins TRBV4-2 to TRBJ2-1, with 9 bases lining up with TRBD2. Germline assignment: CDR1 LGHNA and CDR2 YNFKEQ. The CDR3 runs 19 residues. The V gene end was trimmed by 0 bases and the J gene end by 5 bases; junction bases not matched to a gene: 14. The DNA of the CDR3 is TGTGCCAGCAGCCAAGAAGTTGGGGCCATAGCGGGAGTTAACAATGAGCAGTTCTTC. Translation: CASSQEVGAIAGVNNEQFF.

This chain joins TRBV10-3 and TRBJ1-2; D unclear. The CDR3 has 12 amino acids. The germline V gene encodes CDR1 ENHRY and CDR2 SYGVKD. Trimming cost V 4 bases and J 2 bases, with 5 bases left between them. CDR3 DNA sequence: TGTGCCATCAGTGGGAGCAACTATGGCTACACCTTC. This codes for CAISGSNYGYTF.

This clone showed up just once. The rearrangement links TRBV10-3 to TRBJ2-7; 7 bases align to TRBD1. Germline CDR1 is ENHRY and CDR2 is SYGVKD. This CDR3 is built from 14 residues. The junction had 10 bases not matched to a gene; V was cut back by 9 bases and J by 2 bases. The CDR3, as DNA: TGTGCCATTTGTCCGGGACAGCGAACCTACGAGCAGTACTTC. Its translation: CAICPGQRTYEQYF.

The V and J genes are TRBV5-5 and TRBJ1-2, with TRBD1 as a possible D gene (5 bases). CDR1 and CDR2 (germline): SGHKS, YYEKEE (reference sequence). The CDR3 has 13 residues. V gave up 0 bases and J gave up 5 bases, with 8 bases separating them. The CDR3 nucleotides read TGTGCCAGCAGCTTGGCTGGACATTATGGCTACACCTTC. It yields the protein CASSLAGHYGYTF.